Shown below are 29 T cell receptor beta chains from a single sample sequenced in a study of Graves' ophthalmopathy and Graves' hyperthyroidism. Amplified TCR beta CDR3 regions were obtained using RNA transcripts as template. Second-round multiplex PCR came after first-round RT-PCR with HTBI primers. TCRdb used MiXCR to reprocess the multiplex PCR reads, holding one entry per CDR3 protein. The profile covers roughly 700,000 distinct CDR3 sequences, with roughly 41% appearing a single time and 44% taken by the ten largest. Material for sequencing was peripheral blood. These receptors were obtained from an adult man with Graves' ophthalmopathy.

Turning to this clonotype: A read error may explain this, as a much larger clone is one base away. This chain connects TRBV2 to TRBJ2-5, with D unresolved. The CDR3 has 14 residues. Looked up from germline, CDR1 is SNHLY and CDR2 is FYNNEI. Trimming left V 2 bases short and J 2 bases short, with 9 bases between. The CDR3 bases are TGTGCCAGCAGTGAACACCAGGCGCAAGAGACCCAGTACTTC. Encoded protein: CASSEHQAQETQYF.

This clonotype was counted many times. The chain couples TRBV7-9 to TRBJ2-7; D remains ambiguous. CDR1 is SEHNR and CDR2 is FQNEAQ in the germline V gene (reference sequence). The CDR3 is made up of 11 amino acids. V lost 2 bases to trimming and J lost 5 bases, with 4 bases between them. The CDR3, as DNA: TGTGCCAGCAGCTTATATGACGAGCAGTACTTC. Residues: CASSLYDEQYF.

The rearrangement links TRBV7-2 to TRBJ2-7; either TRBD1 or TRBD2 may supply D (5 bases each). Germline CDR1 SGHTA, CDR2 FQGNSA. V lost 6 bases and J lost 2, with 14 bases in between. This CDR3 contains 14 residues. CDR3 region: CASRDRDETYEQYF. DNA of the CDR3: TGTGCCAGCAGAGACCGGGACGAGACCTACGAGCAGTACTTC. The whole variable domain, remainder taken from reference TRBV7-2 and TRBJ2-7, is GAGVSQSPSNKVTEKGKDVELRCDPISGHTALYWYRQSLGQGLEFLIYFQGNSAPDKSGLPSDRFSAERTGGSVSTLTIQRTQQEDSAVYLCASRDRDETYEQYFGPGTRLTVT.

The chain has TRBV7-3 and TRBJ1-2; tentative D call: TRBD1 (6 bases). This CDR3 has 15 amino acids. V dropped 6 bases and J dropped 8 bases, with 22 bases sitting between them. Germline values: CDR1 SGHTA, CDR2 FQGTGA. The CDR3 DNA sequence: TGTGCCAGCAGTTACAACCGGGACACCTCTCGAGGCTACACCTTC. Residues: CASSYNRDTSRGYTF.

The chain has TRBV29-1 and TRBJ1-2; 8 positions match TRBD1. Germline CDR1 is SQVTM and CDR2 is ANQGSEA. Trimming took 7 bases from V and 4 from J; bases not matched to a gene: 2. CDR3 length: 11 amino acids. CDR3 DNA sequence: TGCAGCGAGGACAGGGTCTATGGCTACACCTTC. This encodes CSEDRVYGYTF.

This chain joins TRBV7-9 and TRBJ2-7; D possibly corresponds to TRBD2 (6 bases). The germline V and J ends were trimmed by 8 bases and 4 bases, with 18 bases remaining between them. The length of the CDR3 is 14 residues. CDR1 is SEHNR, CDR2 FQNEAQ, per germline (reference sequence). CDR3: CASSPTGSRYEQYF. The CDR3 DNA reads TGTGCCAGCTCACCAACCGGGAGCAGATACGAGCAGTACTTC. The full variable domain, rest sourced from reference TRBV7-9 and TRBJ2-7, is DTGVSQNPRHKITKRGQNVTFRCDPISEHNRLYWYRQTLGQGPEFLTYFQNEAQLEKSRLLSDRFSAERPKGSFSTLEIQRTEQGDSAMYLCASSPTGSRYEQYFGPGTRLTVT.

Notes on this clonotype: A much larger clone lies one base from this, so it may be a read error. The rearrangement uses TRBV29-1 and TRBJ1-2; D uncertain. Trimming stripped 4 bases from V and 1 base from J, with 16 bases between. The germline gives CDR1 SQVTM, CDR2 ANQGSEA. CDR3 length: 15 amino acids. CDR3 amino acids: CSVGGVVGNNYGYTF. The CDR3, as DNA: TGCAGCGTTGGAGGAGTTGTCGGGAATAACTATGGCTACACCTTC.

There are a few counts of this clonotype. The chain has TRBV20-1 and TRBJ1-6; TRBD1 aligns across 7 bases. The germline CDR1 and CDR2 sequences are DFQATT and SNEGSKA (reference sequence). CDR3 size: 16 residues. V was clipped by 5 bases and J by 0 bases; unmatched bases: 7. CDR3 DNA: TGCAGTGCTGGCAGGGGGGCCAGCTCCTATAATTCACCCCTCCACTTT. This codes for CSAGRGASSYNSPLHF.

V usage is TRBV7-9 and J usage is TRBJ1-1; 9 nucleotides align to TRBD1. Germline V gene data show CDR1 as SEHNR and CDR2 as FQNEAQ (reference sequence). The CDR3 length is 14 residues. V dropped 6 bases and J dropped 5; count of bases not matched to a gene: 7. The CDR3 bases are TGTGCCAGCAGACTCACAGGGGGCGAGACTGAAGCTTTCTTT. It yields the protein CASRLTGGETEAFF. Looking up the rest from reference TRBV7-9 and TRBJ1-1 gives the full variable domain: DTGVSQNPRHKITKRGQNVTFRCDPISEHNRLYWYRQTLGQGPEFLTYFQNEAQLEKSRLLSDRFSAERPKGSFSTLEIQRTEQGDSAMYLCASRLTGGETEAFFGQGTRLTVV.

The chain uses TRBV13 and TRBJ2-2; D gene uncertain. Germline lookup yields CDR1 PRHDT and CDR2 FYEKMQ (reference sequence). Trimming removed 5 bases from V and 6 bases from J, with 16 bases in between. The CDR3 runs 15 residues. CDR3 nucleotide sequence: TGTGCCAGCAGCCCCCCCTGGTCCCGGGCCGGGGAGCTGTTTTTT. It codes for CASSPPWSRAGELFF.

The chain has TRBV2 and TRBJ2-7; TRBD2 matches 9 bases. V trimming: 6 bases; J trimming: 11 bases; junction bases outside the gene matches: 8. Germline CDR1 is SNHLY and CDR2 is FYNNEI. CDR3 length: 12 residues. CDR3 sequence: CASSDDGGGEYF. Written as DNA, the CDR3 is TGTGCCAGCAGCGATGACGGCGGGGGGGAGTACTTC.

This clonotype showed up just once. The chain combines TRBV10-3 with TRBJ2-7, with 9 bases matching TRBD2. V was clipped by 10 bases and J by 4 bases; unmatched bases: 8. Germline V CDR1 and CDR2: ENHRY, SYGVKD. The CDR3 has 13 amino acids. CDR3 loop: CATGGTSSYEQYF. As DNA, the CDR3 is TGTGCCACTGGCGGGACTAGCAGTTACGAGCAGTACTTC.

This rearrangement joins TRBV20-1 to TRBJ1-4; no reliable D call. The germline CDR1 and CDR2 sequences are DFQATT and SNEGSKA (reference sequence). The V end lost 3 bases, the J end lost 3 bases, and 14 bases lay between the germline ends. The CDR3 is 15 residues long. The CDR3 region is CSASAPGGSNEKLFF. CDR3 bases: TGCAGTGCTAGCGCTCCAGGCGGCTCTAATGAAAAACTGTTTTTT.

The V gene is TRBV12-3 or TRBV12-4, the J gene TRBJ1-2, with 8 positions matching TRBD1. V dropped 4 bases and J dropped 7; count of bases not matched to a gene: 8. The CDR3 length is 14 residues. CDR3 nucleotide sequence: TGTGCCAGCAGTTACGGGCAGGGGGCGGGTGGCTACACCTTC. Translated, it gives CASSYGQGAGGYTF.

This chain uses TRBV30 with TRBJ1-1; D gene ambiguous. V was shortened by 2 bases and J by 5 bases, with 18 bases between the two germline ends. Germline lookup yields CDR1 GTSNPN and CDR2 SVGIG (reference sequence). The CDR3 runs 15 residues. This chain's CDR3 is CAWSIGPSFRTEAFF. CDR3 DNA sequence: TGTGCCTGGAGTATAGGACCCAGCTTTCGGACTGAAGCTTTCTTT.

In its sample, this clonotype was seen many times. J is TRBJ1-3 and V is TRBV7-2; no definite D call. Germline CDR1 and CDR2: SGHTA and FQGNSA. The CDR3 is made up of 15 amino acids. V shed 0 bases and J shed 2 bases, with 8 bases lying between them. Here the CDR3 reads CASSLARRPGNTIYF. DNA for the CDR3: TGTGCCAGCAGCTTAGCCAGGAGACCTGGAAACACCATATATTTT.

In this sample, this clonotype turned up a few times. This chain uses TRBV6-6 with TRBJ1-4; 7 bases are a match to TRBD1. Germline V gene sequence: CDR1 MNHNY, CDR2 SVGAGI (reference sequence). The CDR3 totals 13 residues. V lost 5 bases and J lost 6; bases outside the gene matches: 3. The CDR3 sequence is CASSDREDEKLFF. Here the CDR3 DNA reads TGTGCCAGCAGTGACAGGGAAGATGAAAAACTGTTTTTT.

The V call is TRBV12-3 or TRBV12-4, the J call TRBJ1-1; D perhaps matches TRBD1 (5 bases). The CDR3 is 14 amino acids. Trimming removed 6 bases from V and 1 base from J, with 12 bases in between. The CDR3 protein is CASRLGDANTEAFF. In nucleotides, the CDR3 is TGTGCCAGCAGGTTGGGGGACGCGAACACTGAAGCTTTCTTT.

This chain uses TRBV7-8 with TRBJ2-7; D might be TRBD1 (5 bases). V shed 5 bases and J shed 2 bases, with 19 bases lying between them. The CDR3 loop spans 16 amino acids. Germline V gene sequence: CDR1 SGHVS, CDR2 FQNEAQ. In DNA, the CDR3 is TGTGCCAGCAGCCACCCCAAGGGGCCGGACGCCTACGAGCAGTACTTC. Protein: CASSHPKGPDAYEQYF. Based on the CDR3 plus reference TRBV7-8 and TRBJ2-7, the full variable domain is GAGVSQSPRYKVAKRGQDVALRCDPISGHVSLFWYQQALGQGPEFLTYFQNEAQLDKSGLPSDRFFAERPEGSVSTLKIQRTQQEDSAVYLCASSHPKGPDAYEQYFGPGTRLTVT.

On this clonotype itself: This clone may be a read error of a much larger clone one base away. The conserved final phenylalanine or tryptophan is absent from the CDR3, which likely points to a read error. This chain connects TRBV7-6 to TRBJ2-5, with TRBD1 identical over 7 bases. Germline CDR1 and CDR2: SGHVS and FNYEAQ. The CDR3 covers 12 residues. The V segment lost 11 bases and the J segment 2 bases; nucleotides outside the gene matches: 5. The CDR3 protein is CALGTAQETQYL. The CDR3 nucleotides read TGTGCCCTCGGGACAGCACAAGAGACCCAGTACCTC.

The V gene is TRBV7-9, the J gene TRBJ1-2; 9 nucleotides agree with TRBD1. The CDR3 covers 17 residues. With V trimmed by 5 bases and J by 7 bases, 17 bases remained unmatched. Germline V gene lookup returns CDR1 SEHNR and CDR2 FQNEAQ (reference sequence). CDR3 sequence: CASSRTGAEAVGRGYTF. In nucleotides, the CDR3 is TGTGCCAGCAGCCGGACAGGGGCCGAGGCCGTCGGTCGTGGCTACACCTTC.

The rearrangement joins TRBV15 to TRBJ2-5; no clear D gene. Germline-derived CDR1 and CDR2 are LNHNV and YYDKDF (reference sequence). V lost 3 bases to trimming and J lost 4 bases, with 12 bases between them. The CDR3 runs to 14 residues. In DNA form, the CDR3 reads TGTGCCACCAGCAGTGGTGGGTTTCCAGAGACCCAGTACTTC. Translating it yields CATSSGGFPETQYF.

Only a few counts were recorded for this clonotype. The CDR3, as DNA: TGTGCCAGTTGGGACAGGGGCGATAGCAATCAGCCCCAGCATTTT. As protein: CASWDRGDSNQPQHF. This sequence joins TRBV19 and TRBJ1-5; 10 nucleotides match TRBD1. V was clipped by 8 bases and J by 0 bases; unmatched bases: 4. The germline CDR1 and CDR2 sequences are LNHDA and SQIVND (reference sequence). The CDR3 contains 15 residues.

This clonotype has just a few counts. V usage is TRBV10-3 and J usage is TRBJ2-7; possibly TRBD2 for D (5 bases). Trimming stripped 0 bases from V and 2 bases from J, with 14 bases between. The germline V gene encodes CDR1 ENHRY and CDR2 SYGVKD. The CDR3 has 16 residues. CDR3 sequence: CAISESVGVGPYEQYF. In nucleotides, the CDR3 is TGTGCCATCAGTGAGTCGGTGGGAGTCGGCCCCTACGAGCAGTACTTC.

This clonotype was detected a few times. The chain carries TRBV7-9 and TRBJ2-7, with 8 bases that match TRBD1. The V segment lost 1 base and the J segment 5 bases; nucleotides outside the gene matches: 1. The CDR3 has 13 residues. The germline V gene has CDR1 SEHNR and CDR2 FQNEAQ (reference sequence). The CDR3 spells CASSLVDRDEQYF. The DNA of the CDR3 is TGTGCCAGCAGCTTAGTGGACAGGGACGAGCAGTACTTC.

In its sample, this clonotype was seen once. The missing conserved phenylalanine or tryptophan at the end of this CDR3 makes a read error likely. The chain recombines TRBV7-1 with TRBJ1-2; 7 bases match TRBD1. TRBV7-1 is labeled an ORF, and its function is uncertain. The ends lost 3 bases at V and 5 bases at J; junction bases unmatched: 3. The CDR3 spans 13 residues. The CDR3 bases are TGTGCCAGCAGCTCCGGGACAGAGTATGGCTACACCTCC. Translation gives CASSSGTEYGYTS.

Regarding this clonotype: A read error may be the cause here, since a much bigger clone is one base away. The V call is TRBV9, the J call TRBJ2-7; no clear D. Germline CDR1 SGDLS, CDR2 YYNGEE. This CDR3 is built from 15 residues. The CDR3 sequence: CANSPLDGTTYEQYF. CDR3 in DNA: TGTGCCAACAGCCCCCTGGACGGAACCACCTACGAGCAGTACTTC.

The sample holds many counts of this clonotype. The chain has TRBV5-4 and TRBJ2-5, with 10 positions matching TRBD2. V lost 4 bases, J lost 5 bases, and 5 bases stayed unmatched. Per germline, CDR1 SGHNT and CDR2 YYREEE (reference sequence). The CDR3 totals 14 residues. DNA of the CDR3: TGTGCCAGCAGCCCGGGACTAGCGCGCGAGACCCAGTACTTC. Protein product: CASSPGLARETQYF.

This clonotype showed up many times. This chain links TRBV7-2 with TRBJ1-6; TRBD1 aligns across 10 bases. Germline loops: CDR1 SGHTA, CDR2 FQGNSA. CDR3 length: 16 residues. The trim removed 4 bases at V and 7 bases at J, leaving 7 bases unmatched. CDR3 sequence: CASSYSGQGLNSPLHF. The CDR3 coding sequence is TGTGCCAGCAGCTATTCGGGACAGGGGTTGAATTCACCCCTCCACTTT.